What follows are 30 T cell receptor beta chains derived from one specimen sequenced in a study of cytomegalovirus exposure and HLA in healthy donors (dated by TCRdb to about 2017). The protocol used for the library was the immunoSEQ multiplex PCR assay. TCRdb limited this immuneACCESS table to in-frame rearrangements with V and J called. A share of clones is missing; checked studies link under half to unresolved V genes, and the rest is unexplained. Counted in this sample were about 97,000 clones; roughly 95% of them appeared once. The top ten hold 0.7% to 0.9% of the sample. Sequenced: PBMCs. All receptors derive from a woman between 18 and 29 years old in good health and CMV-seronegative.

The V and J genes are TRBV13 and TRBJ2-3; 8 nucleotides align to TRBD2. CDR3 size: 16 residues. After removal of 3 bases from V and 2 bases from J, the junction contained 7 bases not matched to a gene. Germline CDR1 reads PRHDT; CDR2 reads FYEKMQ (reference sequence). In DNA, the CDR3 is TGTGCCAGCAGCTTGAGAGCGGGGGAATCCACAGATACGCAGTATTTT. Residues: CASSLRAGESTDTQYF.

The rearrangement uses TRBV7-9 and TRBJ2-3; 10 nucleotides align to TRBD2. There are 16 residues in the CDR3. From germline, CDR1 is SEHNR and CDR2 FQNEAQ (reference sequence). V was pared by 5 bases and J by 2 bases, with 7 bases of the junction left unmatched. The CDR3 nucleotides read TGTGCCAGCAGCCTCTCGGGGACTAGCGACACAGATACGCAGTATTTT. Protein product: CASSLSGTSDTDTQYF. Full variable domain (outside the CDR3, taken from reference TRBV7-9 and TRBJ2-3): DTGVSQNPRHKITKRGQNVTFRCDPISEHNRLYWYRQTLGQGPEFLTYFQNEAQLEKSRLLSDRFSAERPKGSFSTLEIQRTEQGDSAMYLCASSLSGTSDTDTQYFGPGTRLTVL.

The CDR3 here is CASSLAHSGSYEQYF. CDR3 in DNA: TGTGCCAGCAGCTTGGCTCACAGCGGATCCTACGAGCAGTACTTC. The chain is built from TRBV5-6 and TRBJ2-7, with D possibly matching TRBD2 (5 bases). V lost 0 bases, J lost 1 base, and 11 bases lay in between. The CDR3 is 15 amino acids. CDR1 is SGHDT and CDR2 is YYEEEE in the germline V gene.

This chain joins TRBV9 and TRBJ2-1, with 12 nucleotides matching TRBD2. Per the germline V gene, CDR1 is SGDLS and CDR2 is YYNGEE. This CDR3 comprises 15 residues. With V trimmed by 3 bases and J by 5 bases, 3 bases remained unmatched. The CDR3 here is CASSATSGGNNEQFF. The CDR3 DNA reads as TGTGCCAGCAGCGCAACTAGCGGGGGGAACAATGAGCAGTTCTTC.

The V and J genes are TRBV9 and TRBJ1-2; the match to TRBD1 covers 10 bases. With V trimmed by 0 bases and J by 4 bases, 15 bases remained unmatched. CDR1 is SGDLS, CDR2 YYNGEE, per germline. The CDR3 spans 19 residues. The CDR3 loop is CASSVEVGDRGAPIYGYTF. CDR3 in DNA: TGTGCCAGCAGCGTAGAAGTAGGGGACAGGGGCGCACCGATCTATGGCTACACCTTC. Full variable domain (rest looked up from reference TRBV9 and TRBJ1-2): DSGVTQTPKHLITATGQRVTLRCSPRSGDLSVYWYQQSLDQGLQFLIQYYNGEERAKGNILERFSAQQFPDLHSELNLSSLELGDSALYFCASSVEVGDRGAPIYGYTFGSGTRLTVV.

This clone appeared a single time. The chain links TRBV11-2 to TRBJ2-1; 8 bases map to TRBD2. The CDR3 consists of 15 residues. From germline, CDR1 is SGHAT and CDR2 FQNNGV. Trimming cost V 1 base and J 6 bases; bases outside gene matches: 5. This chain's CDR3 is CASSLAAGAVNEQFF. The CDR3 region has the DNA TGTGCCAGCAGCTTAGCAGCGGGAGCCGTCAATGAGCAGTTCTTC.

The V gene is TRBV15, the J gene TRBJ1-1; no reliable D call. This CDR3 is 14 amino acids long. Trimming cost V 0 bases and J 4 bases, with 9 bases left between them. Per germline, CDR1 LNHNV and CDR2 YYDKDF (reference sequence). CDR3 residues: CATSRDGTPTEAFF. In DNA form, the CDR3 reads TGTGCCACCAGCAGAGATGGCACACCCACTGAAGCTTTCTTT.

This clone was picked up one time. The chain recombines TRBV5-1 with TRBJ2-7; 9 nucleotides match TRBD2. CDR1 SGHRS and CDR2 YFSETQ come from the germline V gene. The CDR3 loop spans 15 amino acids. J lost 2 bases, V lost 2 bases, and 5 bases had no gene match. CDR3 coding DNA: TGCGCCAGCAGCTTTAACGGCGGGGGGGCCTACGAGCAGTACTTC. Translated, it gives CASSFNGGGAYEQYF. The variable domain in full, with the rest retrieved from reference TRBV5-1 and TRBJ2-7, is KAGVTQTPRYLIKTRGQQVTLSCSPISGHRSVSWYQQTPGQGLQFLFEYFSETQRNKGNFPGRFSGRQFSNSRSEMNVSTLELGDSALYLCASSFNGGGAYEQYFGPGTRLTVT.

The V call is TRBV13, the J call TRBJ2-7, with D uncertain. The CDR3 length is 14 residues. In germline, CDR1 is PRHDT, CDR2 FYEKMQ (reference sequence). Trimming took 3 bases from V and 3 from J, leaving 12 bases between them. CDR3 in amino acids: CASSLVSVDYEQYF. The CDR3 DNA follows: TGTGCCAGCAGCTTGGTCAGTGTCGACTACGAGCAGTACTTC. Full variable domain (remainder filled in from reference TRBV13 and TRBJ2-7): AAGVIQSPRHLIKEKRETATLKCYPIPRHDTVYWYQQGPGQDPQFLISFYEKMQSDKGSIPDRFSAQQFSDYHSELNMSSLELGDSALYFCASSLVSVDYEQYFGPGTRLTVT.

The rearrangement links TRBV7-8 to TRBJ2-7; 12 nucleotides match TRBD2. Germline assignment: CDR1 SGHVS and CDR2 FQNEAQ. There are 17 residues in the CDR3. V shed 5 bases, J shed 5 bases, and the junction held 13 bases outside the gene matches. DNA of the CDR3: TGTGCCAGCAGCCCAACTCCGGGACTAGCGGGCCCCAACGAGCAGTACTTC. This sequence encodes CASSPTPGLAGPNEQYF. The variable domain in full, with the rest retrieved from reference TRBV7-8 and TRBJ2-7, is GAGVSQSPRYKVAKRGQDVALRCDPISGHVSLFWYQQALGQGPEFLTYFQNEAQLDKSGLPSDRFFAERPEGSVSTLKIQRTQQEDSAVYLCASSPTPGLAGPNEQYFGPGTRLTVT.

This clone is a singleton in its sample. The chain employs TRBV9 and TRBJ2-2; 9 bases align to TRBD1. Per the germline V gene, CDR1 is SGDLS and CDR2 is YYNGEE. CDR3 length: 17 amino acids. Losses at the gene ends were 3 bases for V and 5 bases for J; bases not matched to a gene: 11. CDR3 in amino acids: CASSATGGGIRTGELFF. In DNA, the CDR3 is TGTGCCAGCAGCGCAACAGGGGGCGGTATCAGGACCGGGGAGCTGTTTTTT.

The chain employs TRBV11-3 and TRBJ1-2; TRBD1 aligns across 12 bases. The ends lost 5 bases at V and 7 bases at J; junction bases unmatched: 8. This CDR3 has 15 amino acids. Germline CDR1 is SGHNT and CDR2 is YENEEA. The chain's CDR3 is CASSRSGTGGVGYTF. As DNA, the CDR3 is TGTGCCAGCAGCCGATCCGGGACAGGGGGCGTTGGCTACACCTTC.

This chain connects TRBV5-1 to TRBJ2-3; D is perhaps TRBD2 (7 bases). Looked up from germline, CDR1 is SGHRS and CDR2 is YFSETQ. V gave up 0 bases and J gave up 5 bases, with 16 bases separating them. The CDR3 runs to 16 residues. Here the CDR3 DNA reads TGCGCCAGCAGCTTGGACGTGGGGGGGCGCGTAGATACGCAGTATTTT. Its translation: CASSLDVGGRVDTQYF.

The genes are TRBV9 and TRBJ2-5, with D uncertain. V lost 0 bases and J lost 3, with 6 bases in between. CDR3 size: 13 residues. Looked up from germline, CDR1 is SGDLS and CDR2 is YYNGEE. The CDR3 reads CASSVDFKETQYF. DNA of the CDR3: TGTGCCAGCAGCGTAGATTTCAAAGAGACCCAGTACTTC.

The CDR3 DNA reads TGTGCCAGCAGCCCCCATTCTACTAGCGGGGGGTCCTCTCAGTACTTC. This sequence encodes CASSPHSTSGGSSQYF. The chain couples TRBV11-3 to TRBJ2-4, with 12 nucleotides matching TRBD2. J lost 12 bases, V lost 5 bases, and 14 bases had no gene match. The CDR3 runs 16 residues. Germline CDR1 and CDR2: SGHNT and YENEEA.

The chain joins TRBV10-3 to TRBJ1-1; 7 bases are shared with TRBD1. V lost 7 bases, J lost 0 bases, and 5 bases stayed unmatched. This CDR3 is 14 amino acids long. CDR1 and CDR2 from the germline V gene are ENHRY and SYGVKD. CDR3 protein: CAINLQGLNTEAFF. The CDR3 DNA sequence: TGTGCCATCAACTTACAGGGGTTGAACACTGAAGCTTTCTTT.

The chain recombines TRBV9 with TRBJ2-1; possible D gene TRBD1, 5 bases. Germline V gene sequence: CDR1 SGDLS, CDR2 YYNGEE. The CDR3 is 13 amino acids. V lost 3 bases and J lost 9, with 13 bases in between. The CDR3 sequence is CASSEGQGGEQFF. CDR3 DNA sequence: TGTGCCAGCAGCGAAGGGCAGGGCGGTGAGCAGTTCTTC. The entire variable domain, with the rest obtained from reference TRBV9 and TRBJ2-1, is as follows: DSGVTQTPKHLITATGQRVTLRCSPRSGDLSVYWYQQSLDQGLQFLIQYYNGEERAKGNILERFSAQQFPDLHSELNLSSLELGDSALYFCASSEGQGGEQFFGPGTRLTVL.

The V gene is TRBV4-1, the J gene TRBJ2-1; possibly TRBD2 for D (5 bases). Germline lookup yields CDR1 MGHRA and CDR2 YSYEKL. The length of the CDR3 is 16 residues. V was trimmed by 1 base and J by 0 bases, leaving 10 bases between them. CDR3 sequence reads: CASSQGGPSSYNEQFF. CDR3 bases: TGCGCCAGCAGCCAAGGAGGGCCGAGCTCCTACAATGAGCAGTTCTTC.

The chain carries TRBV7-6 and TRBJ1-3; 10 bases fit TRBD1. This CDR3 has 15 residues. V gave up 5 bases and J gave up 8 bases; unmatched junction bases: 9. Per the germline V gene, CDR1 is SGHVS and CDR2 is FNYEAQ. For the CDR3, the DNA is TGTGCCAGCAGCAATGGGGACAGGGGCACAGACACCATATATTTT. It yields the protein CASSNGDRGTDTIYF.

V usage is TRBV4-3 and J usage is TRBJ2-5; TRBD2 agrees at 8 bases. Per germline, CDR1 LGHNA and CDR2 YSLEER. With V trimmed by 2 bases and J by 5 bases, 10 bases remained unmatched. The CDR3 runs to 16 residues. The CDR3 sequence: CASSQLVSSGTETQYF. The CDR3 DNA follows: TGCGCCAGCAGCCAATTAGTGAGTAGCGGGACGGAGACCCAGTACTTC.

The chain carries TRBV6-6 and TRBJ1-1; D is perhaps TRBD1 (6 bases). V lost 2 bases and J lost 2, with 15 bases in between. The CDR3 runs 16 residues. CDR1 is MNHNY, CDR2 SVGAGI, per germline (reference sequence). CDR3: CASSYILRGPNTEAFF. The DNA of the CDR3 is TGTGCCAGCAGTTACATACTCAGGGGTCCCAACACTGAAGCTTTCTTT.

This chain connects TRBV18 to TRBJ1-2; 9 bases line up with TRBD1. Looked up from germline, CDR1 is KGHSH and CDR2 is LQKENI. This CDR3 has 13 residues. V lost 2 bases to trimming and J lost 8 bases; unmatched junction nucleotides: 3. Here the CDR3 reads CASSPGTGLGYTF. In nucleotides, the CDR3 is TGTGCCAGCTCACCAGGGACAGGGCTCGGCTACACCTTC. Full variable domain (outside the CDR3, taken from reference TRBV18 and TRBJ1-2): NAGVMQNPRHLVRRRGQEARLRCSPMKGHSHVYWYRQLPEEGLKFMVYLQKENIIDESGMPKERFSAEFPKEGPSILRIQQVVRGDSAAYFCASSPGTGLGYTFGSGTRLTVV.

The V call is TRBV5-1, the J call TRBJ2-3, with a weak D call TRBD2 (7 bases). Trimming pared 1 base from V and 6 bases from J, leaving 12 bases between. This CDR3 has 14 residues. Germline assignment: CDR1 SGHRS and CDR2 YFSETQ. CDR3 nucleotide sequence: TGCGCCAGCAGCTTGATGGGGGGGCGGGATACGCAGTATTTT. Translation gives CASSLMGGRDTQYF.

The rearrangement links TRBV5-8 to TRBJ2-1, with 11 bases fitting TRBD2. V dropped 1 base and J dropped 9; count of bases not matched to a gene: 3. Germline CDR1 and CDR2: SGHTS and YDEGEE. The CDR3 is made up of 14 amino acids. The CDR3: CASSLWLAGGEQFF. CDR3 nucleotide sequence: TGTGCCAGCAGCTTGTGGCTAGCGGGAGGTGAGCAGTTCTTC.

The rearrangement joins TRBV4-1 to TRBJ2-1; tentatively, D is TRBD1 (5 bases). This CDR3 is 16 amino acids long. The V gene lost 1 base and the J gene lost 8 bases, with 18 bases spanning the gap. Germline V gene lookup returns CDR1 MGHRA and CDR2 YSYEKL. As DNA, the CDR3 is TGCGCCAGCAGCCAAGTGGGGCAGGCAAAGCTGGATGAGCAGTTCTTC. It specifies CASSQVGQAKLDEQFF.

This chain connects TRBV6-5 to TRBJ2-3; D possibly corresponds to TRBD2 (6 bases). Germline lookup yields CDR1 MNHEY and CDR2 SVGAGI. The CDR3 has 15 residues. Trimming stripped 0 bases from V and 6 bases from J, with 13 bases between. The CDR3 region is CASSYSGRQRDTQYF. The CDR3 bases are TGTGCCAGCAGTTACTCCGGGAGACAACGGGATACGCAGTATTTT.

The V and J genes are TRBV6-6 and TRBJ2-3; D unresolved. The CDR3 sequence is 14 residues long. Germline V gene data show CDR1 as MNHNY and CDR2 as SVGAGI (reference sequence). Trimming took off 0 bases at V and 4 bases at J, with 8 bases between the two ends. The CDR3 nucleotides read TGTGCCAGCAGTTACTCGAGTCAGGCAGATACGCAGTATTTT. Protein sequence: CASSYSSQADTQYF.

This clone was recorded once. V gene TRBV30 combines with J gene TRBJ2-7, with D perhaps TRBD2 (6 bases). This CDR3 has 14 amino acids. Looked up from germline, CDR1 is GTSNPN and CDR2 is SVGIG (reference sequence). Trimming pared 4 bases from V and 0 bases from J, leaving 13 bases between. The CDR3 coding sequence is TGTGCCTGGAAGAACGCGGGGTACTCCTACGAGCAGTACTTC. As protein: CAWKNAGYSYEQYF.

This clone was detected only once. The CDR3 DNA sequence: TGTGCCACTGGGACAGGGGGTCGAGAGACCCAGTACTTC. This gives the protein CATGTGGRETQYF. This chain uses TRBV19 with TRBJ2-5; 11 bases agree with TRBD1. Germline CDR1 and CDR2: LNHDA and SQIVND (reference sequence). CDR3 length: 13 amino acids. The V segment lost 10 bases and the J segment 4 bases; nucleotides outside the gene matches: 5.

The genes are TRBV27 and TRBJ2-1, with D possibly matching TRBD1 (6 bases). CDR3 length: 16 amino acids. Trimming shortened V by 2 bases and J by 10 bases, and 21 bases separated the two germline ends. Germline V lookup: CDR1 MNHEY, CDR2 SMNVEV (reference sequence). CDR3 in amino acids: CASSLTVSDSDTEQFF. The CDR3 DNA sequence: TGTGCCAGCAGTTTAACGGTATCGGACAGCGATACCGAGCAGTTCTTC.